Given below is one T cell receptor beta chain in context. Its antigen is currently unknown. Clones were read by immunoSEQ multiplex PCR, and TCRdb kept only the in-frame ones, dropping some. This table holds roughly 120,000 clones, roughly 90% found once. V was cut by 2 bases and J by 10 bases, with 15 bases left in between. The CDR3 sequence is 15 residues long. CDR1 is MNHEY, CDR2 SVGAGI, per germline. These data come from a study of T cell responses to AZD1222 COVID-19 vaccine. Across the study: The analysis combined second doses at about 4 or about 12 weeks. Notes on the study in general: With dominance at 160-218 and 743-854, vaccine-associated CD4 TCRs spanned spike. Just six people given AZD1222 tested seropositive at baseline.

V and J are TRBV6-5 and TRBJ1-6; the D gene is possibly TRBD1 (5 bases). The receptor's source is an adult in good health. The sequenced sample was peripheral blood, obtained on day 0 of AZD1222 vaccination. The CDR3 sequence: CASSYRGRVSSPLHF. The DNA of the CDR3 is TGTGCCAGCAGTTACCGGGGGAGAGTGAGCTCACCCCTCCACTTT.